This T cell receptor (beta chain) is from a study of blood T cell repertoires in COVID-19. Those enrolled, adults aged about 18 to 89 years, came from roughly 22 US areas. The study assigned cohorts using participant-reported clinical history. Profiling relied on immunoSEQ multiplex PCR, and the TCRdb table lists in-frame clones only, not all of them. This table has under 450,000 clones, about four fifths appearing once. The CDR3 is 13 amino acids. V gave up 2 bases and J gave up 7 bases, with 9 bases separating them. The source is a woman aged 45-59 years who had recovered from COVID-19. Sequenced material: PBMCs or T cells enriched from blood (not recorded which). The gene calls are TRBV12-3 or TRBV12-4 and TRBJ1-5, with no clear D. Here the CDR3 DNA reads TGTGCCAGCAGTTTAAATCCGGGACAGCCCCAGCATTTT. This encodes CASSLNPGQPQHF.